This T cell receptor beta chain emerged from a study of OX40 agonist ivuxolimab in advanced cancers. As for the study in general: The study reported partial responses in three patients: one hepatocellular carcinoma, two cutaneous melanoma. Whole-study findings and limits: Antigen targets of the expanded peripheral T cells went undetermined.

Points on this clone: What it recognizes is unknown.

Here immunoSEQ multiplex PCR was the method, and the copy in TCRdb shows in-frame clones only, minus some. Of 40,000 to 45,000 clones in the sample, 75% to 90% were seen once. V was shortened by 10 bases and J by 6 bases, with 11 bases between the two germline ends. The CDR3 spans 11 residues. Germline loops: CDR1 LNHDA, CDR2 SQIVND (reference sequence). Specimen: CD4+ or CD8+ T cells sorted from blood, collected in a trial of the OX40 agonist ivuxolimab. The source is an adult with an advanced solid tumor such as melanoma, head and neck, liver or kidney cancer. V and J are TRBV19 and TRBJ2-3, with a tentative D call TRBD2 (5 bases). CDR3 in amino acids: CATTEEDTQYF. In DNA, the CDR3 is TGTGCCACGACGGAGGAGGATACGCAGTATTTT.